The source of this T cell receptor (beta chain) is a study of blood T cells in healthy people across ages. Alongside a J-beta primer mix, a sample-barcoded 5' primer served in a second PCR lasting roughly 6 to 12 cycles. TCRdb recomputed calls from the 5' RACE reads with MiXCR, one row per CDR3 protein. In the table there are hundreds of thousands of distinct CDR3 sequences, 24% of which are singletons. The same sample was also studied in work on T cells of mothers and their children.

This TCR was recovered from a boy aged 5 to 17 in good health. The source material was blood.

In DNA, the CDR3 is TGTGCCAGCGGGACAGGGCGTTGGGAGACTGAAGCTTTCTTT. Translating it yields CASGTGRWETEAFF. The chain couples TRBV2 to TRBJ1-1, with 9 positions matching TRBD1. The CDR3 contains 14 residues. Germline V gene sequence: CDR1 SNHLY, CDR2 FYNNEI. After removal of 8 bases from V and 5 bases from J, the junction contained 9 bases not matched to a gene.